Shown below are 32 T cell receptor beta chains from a single sample sequenced in a study of cytomegalovirus exposure and HLA in healthy donors. The PCR employed 60 Vbeta primers together with 13 Jbeta primers. Only in-frame clones appear in the TCRdb table, and some are missing; sequencing was by immunoSEQ multiplex PCR. The table lists over 150,000 clones, around 84% of them singletons. The sequenced material came from PBMCs. These receptor sequences come from a male donor in good health and CMV-seropositive.

The chain uses TRBV19 and TRBJ1-5; TRBD1 aligns across 9 bases. This CDR3 comprises 15 residues. The junction had 8 bases not matched to a gene; V was cut back by 5 bases and J by 6 bases. The germline V gene encodes CDR1 LNHDA and CDR2 SQIVND (reference sequence). The CDR3 sequence is CASSPRDRAVQPQHF. Here the CDR3 DNA reads TGTGCCAGTAGTCCCCGGGACAGGGCGGTTCAGCCCCAGCATTTT.

The chain couples TRBV5-4 to TRBJ1-2, with 7 bases lining up with TRBD1. The V gene end was trimmed by 4 bases and the J gene end by 4 bases; junction bases not matched to a gene: 7. This CDR3 region has 14 residues. The V gene's germline CDR1 is SGHNT and CDR2 YYREEE (reference sequence). CDR3 protein: CASSIQGLTYGYTF. CDR3 bases: TGTGCCAGCAGCATACAGGGGTTGACCTATGGCTACACCTTC.

The CDR3 reads CASSTSGTGPYEQYF. In DNA, the CDR3 is TGTGCCAGCAGCACCTCCGGGACAGGCCCCTACGAGCAGTACTTC. This chain links TRBV6-6 with TRBJ2-7, with 8 bases fitting TRBD1. V dropped 6 bases and J dropped 2; count of bases not matched to a gene: 9. Germline CDR1 MNHNY, CDR2 SVGAGI (reference sequence). The CDR3 is made up of 15 amino acids.

The CDR3 spells CASSLDLSGGAETQYF. The CDR3 DNA reads TGTGCCAGCAGCTTAGATTTAAGCGGGGGGGCGGAGACCCAGTACTTC. This chain joins TRBV7-2 and TRBJ2-5, with TRBD2 identical over 10 bases. Germline CDR1 SGHTA, CDR2 FQGNSA. This CDR3 contains 16 residues. With 1 base clipped from V and 5 bases from J, the junction kept 7 bases outside the gene matches. The variable domain in full, with the rest retrieved from reference TRBV7-2 and TRBJ2-5, is GAGVSQSPSNKVTEKGKDVELRCDPISGHTALYWYRQSLGQGLEFLIYFQGNSAPDKSGLPSDRFSAERTGGSVSTLTIQRTQQEDSAVYLCASSLDLSGGAETQYFGPGTRLLVL.

This chain connects TRBV7-2 to TRBJ2-7; 7 bases match TRBD2. This CDR3 spans 17 amino acids. Germline trimming cut 5 bases from V and 3 bases from J; bases unmatched to any gene: 16. Germline V lookup: CDR1 SGHTA, CDR2 FQGNSA. The CDR3 DNA reads TGTGCCAGCAGCCTCTCGGGAGCAAGCGGGATTCTCTACGAGCAGTACTTC. It encodes CASSLSGASGILYEQYF.

The rearrangement links TRBV11-2 to TRBJ1-1; the D is unclear. The V and J ends lost 5 bases and 1 base respectively, with 14 bases between them. Germline CDR1 reads SGHAT; CDR2 reads FQNNGV. The CDR3 sequence is 15 residues long. The CDR3 loop is CASSRLAVRNTEAFF. The CDR3 bases are TGTGCCAGCAGCAGATTAGCGGTCCGGAACACTGAAGCTTTCTTT. Full variable domain (rest looked up from reference TRBV11-2 and TRBJ1-1): EAGVAQSPRYKIIEKRQSVAFWCNPISGHATLYWYQQILGQGPKLLIQFQNNGVVDDSQLPKDRFSAERLKGVDSTLKIQPAKLEDSAVYLCASSRLAVRNTEAFFGQGTRLTVV.

This chain connects TRBV6-5 to TRBJ1-1, with D perhaps TRBD1 (6 bases). This CDR3 has 14 amino acids. V lost 5 bases and J 8 bases, leaving 18 bases between the germline ends. The germline V gene encodes CDR1 MNHEY and CDR2 SVGAGI. In DNA form, the CDR3 reads TGTGCCAGCAGTCACACTGTACCCGGGACAGAAGCTTTCTTT. The encoded protein is CASSHTVPGTEAFF.

V usage is TRBV5-1 and J usage is TRBJ2-3, with D possibly TRBD2 on 5 matching bases. The CDR3 totals 15 residues. Germline loops: CDR1 SGHRS, CDR2 YFSETQ. The V gene lost 2 bases and the J gene lost 9 bases, with 19 bases spanning the gap. CDR3 nucleotide sequence: TGCGCCAGCAGCTTTTCCGGTTCGCCGGAGGAGACGCAGTATTTT. Its translation: CASSFSGSPEETQYF.

CDR3 sequence (DNA): TGTGCCAGCTCACCACCGTCCGGGACAAACAATCAGCCCCAGCATTTT. Encoded protein: CASSPPSGTNNQPQHF. This chain links TRBV18 with TRBJ1-5; possible D gene TRBD1, 6 bases. Per germline, CDR1 KGHSH and CDR2 LQKENI. This CDR3 has 16 residues. V shed 0 bases and J shed 3 bases, with 12 bases lying between them.

The chain carries TRBV11-2 and TRBJ2-6; 10 positions match TRBD2. The CDR3 is made up of 17 amino acids. Trimming cost V 2 bases and J 3 bases; bases outside gene matches: 4. Germline V gives CDR1 SGHAT, CDR2 FQNNGV. The CDR3 nucleotides are TGTGCCAGCAGCTTACATACTAGCGGGAATGGGGCCAACGTCCTGACTTTC. It codes for CASSLHTSGNGANVLTF.

As concerns this clone: The CDR3 ends on some other residue instead of the conserved phenylalanine or tryptophan, so this is likely a read error. This chain uses TRBV7-6 with TRBJ2-4, with 8 bases aligning to TRBD1. This CDR3 has 18 residues. Germline CDR1 reads SGHVS; CDR2 reads FNYEAQ. Germline trimming cut 0 bases from V and 0 bases from J; bases unmatched to any gene: 7. CDR3 sequence (DNA): TGTGCCAGCAGCTTAGCGGCCGGACAGGGAATAGCCAAAAACATTCAGTACCTC. Its protein is CASSLAAGQGIAKNIQYL.

The chain combines TRBV30 with TRBJ1-1, with 7 bases fitting TRBD1. Germline V gene data show CDR1 as GTSNPN and CDR2 as SVGIG (reference sequence). The CDR3 is 11 amino acids. J gave up 10 bases and V 4 bases, and 6 bases lay outside the gene matches. CDR3 DNA: TGTGCCTGGACCTGGACAGGTGCAGCTTTCTTT. Its protein is CAWTWTGAAFF.

The V gene is TRBV6-5, the J gene TRBJ2-1, with 11 bases that match TRBD2. The CDR3 loop spans 16 amino acids. Germline V gene data show CDR1 as MNHEY and CDR2 as SVGAGI. The ends lost 4 bases at V and 9 bases at J; junction bases unmatched: 11. DNA for the CDR3: TGTGCCAGCAGTTCCGGACTAGCGGGTGCCTTGACTGAGCAGTTCTTC. Protein sequence: CASSSGLAGALTEQFF.

The chain recombines TRBV29-1 with TRBJ2-1; D might be TRBD2 (6 bases). V dropped 7 bases and J dropped 9 bases, with 13 bases sitting between them. This CDR3 has 11 residues. Germline V gene sequence: CDR1 SQVTM, CDR2 ANQGSEA. This CDR3 reads CSAFGLTEQFF. The CDR3 DNA sequence: TGCAGCGCCTTTGGACTAACTGAGCAGTTCTTC.

The CDR3 spells CASSKAVAGGLETQYF. The CDR3 DNA follows: TGTGCCAGCAGCAAAGCGGTAGCGGGAGGACTAGAGACCCAGTACTTC. The rearrangement links TRBV21-1 to TRBJ2-5; the table gives TRBD2 as D, unverified against the DNA. TRBV21-1 is recorded as a pseudogene. There are 16 residues in the CDR3.

V gene TRBV30 combines with J gene TRBJ1-3; D perhaps matches TRBD1 (6 bases). CDR1 and CDR2 from the germline V gene are GTSNPN and SVGIG (reference sequence). The CDR3 totals 14 residues. The V end lost 2 bases, the J end lost 2 bases, and 10 bases lay between the germline ends. The DNA for the CDR3 is TGTGCCTGGAGTACACAGGGAGCTGGAAACACCATATATTTT. Translating gives CAWSTQGAGNTIYF.

J is TRBJ2-1 and V is TRBV7-2, with 8 bases lining up with TRBD2. This CDR3 is built from 16 residues. V lost 3 bases and J lost 8; bases outside the gene matches: 12. Per the germline V gene, CDR1 is SGHTA and CDR2 is FQGNSA. The CDR3 region has the DNA TGTGCCAGCAGCTTCCCAGGAAGCGGGAGCTGGGATGAGCAGTTCTTC. Its translation is CASSFPGSGSWDEQFF.

The rearrangement uses TRBV19 and TRBJ1-5; possible D gene TRBD1, 6 bases. V was shortened by 8 bases and J by 7 bases, with 15 bases between the two germline ends. This CDR3 has 13 amino acids. CDR1 LNHDA and CDR2 SQIVND come from the germline V gene (reference sequence). CDR3 DNA: TGTGCCAGTGTACAGGGTTGGGACCAGCCCCAGCATTTT. Amino acids: CASVQGWDQPQHF.

The V and J genes are TRBV5-4 and TRBJ2-5; D is perhaps TRBD1 (6 bases). The CDR3 is 14 amino acids. CDR1 and CDR2 from the germline V gene are SGHNT and YYREEE (reference sequence). V dropped 2 bases and J dropped 7 bases, with 15 bases sitting between them. The CDR3 nucleotides read TGTGCCAGCAGCTTCCGGACAGAGGACGGGACCCAGTACTTC. Translated, it gives CASSFRTEDGTQYF.

This chain joins TRBV6-5 and TRBJ1-3; D possibly corresponds to TRBD1 (6 bases). The CDR3 has 12 amino acids. Germline CDR1 MNHEY, CDR2 SVGAGI. V dropped 8 bases and J dropped 8 bases, with 13 bases sitting between them. The CDR3 DNA reads as TGTGCCAGCCGAGACAGGCTGGACACCATATATTTT. Translating it yields CASRDRLDTIYF.

This clone was found a few times. The chain joins TRBV11-2 to TRBJ2-5, with TRBD2 matching over 9 bases. Germline lookup yields CDR1 SGHAT and CDR2 FQNNGV. The V segment lost 5 bases and the J segment 2 bases; nucleotides outside the gene matches: 3. The CDR3 consists of 14 residues. CDR3 nucleotide sequence: TGTGCCAGCAGCGGGCTAGCGGGACAAGAGACCCAGTACTTC. As protein: CASSGLAGQETQYF. The full variable domain, rest sourced from reference TRBV11-2 and TRBJ2-5, is EAGVAQSPRYKIIEKRQSVAFWCNPISGHATLYWYQQILGQGPKLLIQFQNNGVVDDSQLPKDRFSAERLKGVDSTLKIQPAKLEDSAVYLCASSGLAGQETQYFGPGTRLLVL.

V usage is TRBV9 and J usage is TRBJ2-5, with D possibly being TRBD2 (6 bases). The J call may not be correct, given that the DNA end is closer to TRBJ2-7. Germline V CDR1 and CDR2: SGDLS, YYNGEE. This CDR3 is 16 amino acids long. The chain's CDR3 is CASSGDPAGFSYEQYF. The CDR3 nucleotides read TGTGCCAGCAGCGGTGATCCGGCGGGGTTCTCCTACGAGCAGTACTTC.

This chain joins TRBV30 and TRBJ1-3, with D perhaps TRBD1 (5 bases). Germline V gene sequence: CDR1 GTSNPN, CDR2 SVGIG (reference sequence). The CDR3 runs 13 residues. This CDR3 reads CAQSAQGLNTIYF. The CDR3 bases are TGTGCTCAGTCGGCGCAGGGCTTGAACACCATATATTTT.

CDR3 nucleotides: TGTGCCAGCAGCCAAAGGACACTCCCCAAAGTCCCTCCTTCCTACGAGCAGTACTTC. Protein product: CASSQRTLPKVPPSYEQYF. The chain uses TRBV7-2 and TRBJ2-7; D is perhaps TRBD1 (5 bases). This CDR3 contains 19 residues. Germline assignment: CDR1 SGHTA and CDR2 FQGNSA. V lost 5 bases and J lost 1, with 27 bases in between.

The V and J genes are TRBV10-1 and TRBJ2-7; D gene ambiguous. Trimming took off 4 bases at V and 2 bases at J, with 9 bases between the two ends. Germline loops: CDR1 WNHNN, CDR2 SYGVQD (reference sequence). This CDR3 has 13 residues. Here the CDR3 reads CASSAAVAYEQYF. The CDR3 DNA reads TGCGCCAGCAGTGCCGCCGTAGCCTACGAGCAGTACTTC.

The chain joins TRBV5-6 to TRBJ2-5; no reliable D call. This CDR3 region has 13 residues. With 0 bases removed from V and 5 bases from J, the gap between germline ends came to 8 bases. Germline lookup yields CDR1 SGHDT and CDR2 YYEEEE. CDR3 sequence (DNA): TGTGCCAGCAGCTTGGCCGGTGCCGAGACCCAGTACTTC. Protein: CASSLAGAETQYF.

V usage is TRBV18 and J usage is TRBJ1-6; 10 nucleotides align to TRBD1. Germline lookup yields CDR1 KGHSH and CDR2 LQKENI. V lost 6 bases to trimming and J lost 10 bases; unmatched junction nucleotides: 6. This CDR3 comprises 14 residues. The CDR3 DNA is TGTGCCAGCTCGCCGGGACAGGGGACATCACCCCTCCACTTT. Translation gives CASSPGQGTSPLHF. Complete variable domain (other parts from reference TRBV18 and TRBJ1-6): NAGVMQNPRHLVRRRGQEARLRCSPMKGHSHVYWYRQLPEEGLKFMVYLQKENIIDESGMPKERFSAEFPKEGPSILRIQQVVRGDSAAYFCASSPGQGTSPLHFGNGTRLTVT.

The J gene is TRBJ1-2, the V gene TRBV29-1; TRBD1 agrees at 7 bases. This CDR3 has 12 residues. The trim removed 7 bases at V and 5 bases at J, leaving 7 bases unmatched. The germline gives CDR1 SQVTM, CDR2 ANQGSEA. CDR3 region: CSGGQRAYGYTF. Here the CDR3 DNA reads TGCAGCGGGGGACAGCGAGCTTATGGCTACACCTTC.

The chain employs TRBV7-8 and TRBJ1-2, with D perhaps TRBD1 (5 bases). Trimming shortened V by 1 base and J by 4 bases, and 10 bases separated the two germline ends. Germline V lookup: CDR1 SGHVS, CDR2 FQNEAQ. CDR3 size: 14 residues. The CDR3 is CASSLVRGSYGYTF. In DNA form, the CDR3 reads TGTGCCAGCAGCTTAGTTAGGGGTAGCTATGGCTACACCTTC.

The table lists this clone with a few counts. This chain connects TRBV18 to TRBJ2-3; TRBD2 agrees at 10 bases. The CDR3 has 15 amino acids. The V and J ends lost 5 bases and 6 bases, in that order; junction bases with no gene match: 8. Looked up from germline, CDR1 is KGHSH and CDR2 is LQKENI. CDR3 in DNA: TGTGCCAGCTCAGAGCTAGCGGGAGTCTCGGATACGCAGTATTTT. Translation gives CASSELAGVSDTQYF.

This clone has only a few counts. The chain employs TRBV9 and TRBJ2-5, with TRBD2 matching 9 bases. The DNA end lines up better with TRBJ2-7; the J call may be wrong. Germline CDR1 is SGDLS and CDR2 is YYNGEE. This CDR3 comprises 15 residues. CDR3 nucleotides: TGTGCCAGCAGCCCCCGGGCGGGGGGGTCCTACGAGCAGTACTTC. Protein: CASSPRAGGSYEQYF.

The chain has TRBV10-3 and TRBJ1-2; TRBD1 matches at 8 bases. The ends lost 10 bases at V and 4 bases at J; junction bases unmatched: 5. This CDR3 comprises 12 residues. Germline lookup yields CDR1 ENHRY and CDR2 SYGVKD. The CDR3 protein is CATVDRVYGYTF. In DNA form, the CDR3 reads TGTGCCACTGTGGACAGGGTCTATGGCTACACCTTC.